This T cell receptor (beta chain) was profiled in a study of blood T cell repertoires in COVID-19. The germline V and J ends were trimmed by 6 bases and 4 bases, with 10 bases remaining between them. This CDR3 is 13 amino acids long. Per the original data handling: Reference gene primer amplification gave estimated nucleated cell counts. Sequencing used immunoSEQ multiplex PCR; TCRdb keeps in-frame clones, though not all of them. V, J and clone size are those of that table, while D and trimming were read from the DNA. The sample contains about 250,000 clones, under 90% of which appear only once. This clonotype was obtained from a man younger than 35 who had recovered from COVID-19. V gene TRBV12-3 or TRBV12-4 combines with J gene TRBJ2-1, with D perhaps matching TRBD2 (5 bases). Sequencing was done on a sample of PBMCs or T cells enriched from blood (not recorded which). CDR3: CASSQLEYNEQFF. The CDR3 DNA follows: TGTGCCAGCAGCCAACTAGAATACAATGAGCAGTTCTTC.